The 15 T cell receptor beta chains in this list originate from one sample, sequenced in a study of blood T cell repertoires in COVID-19. Sequencing used immunoSEQ multiplex PCR; TCRdb keeps in-frame clones, though not all of them. The sample consists of 220,000 or so clones, around 83% of them appearing once. The sequencing input was peripheral blood. The receptors were gathered from a woman older than 75 with COVID-19, enrolled during active disease.

This chain links TRBV2 with TRBJ1-5; D uncertain. This CDR3 has 15 amino acids. Trimming pared 3 bases from V and 3 bases from J, leaving 12 bases between. Germline values: CDR1 SNHLY, CDR2 FYNNEI. This CDR3 is CASSESYLNNQPQHF. CDR3 in DNA: TGTGCCAGCAGTGAGAGCTATCTAAACAATCAGCCCCAGCATTTT.

In DNA form, the CDR3 reads TGTGCCAGCAGCTTAGCCAGCGGGAGCTTGACCGGGGAGCTGTTTTTT. This codes for CASSLASGSLTGELFF. The rearrangement uses TRBV7-2 and TRBJ2-2, with 8 nucleotides matching TRBD2. V dropped 0 bases and J dropped 5; count of bases not matched to a gene: 5. In germline, CDR1 is SGHTA, CDR2 FQGNSA. The CDR3 sequence is 16 residues long.

The gene calls are TRBV7-3 and TRBJ2-5; 14 positions agree with TRBD2. The CDR3 runs 15 residues. Looked up from germline, CDR1 is SGHTA and CDR2 is FQGTGA. Trimming removed 3 bases from V and 5 bases from J; junction bases left unmatched: 2. DNA of the CDR3: TGTGCCAGCAGCTTGGGACTAGCGGGGGTTGAGACCCAGTACTTC. Translating it yields CASSLGLAGVETQYF.

The chain has TRBV3-1 (or the pseudogene TRBV3-2) and TRBJ2-3, with 8 bases lining up with TRBD2. Germline CDR1 is LGHDT and CDR2 is YNNKEL (reference sequence). The CDR3 loop spans 15 amino acids. Trimming removed 1 base from V and 5 bases from J; junction bases left unmatched: 5. CDR3 nucleotides: TGTGCCAGCAGCCAAGCAGCGGGGGTGGGAGATACGCAGTATTTT. Its translation is CASSQAAGVGDTQYF.

This clone was recorded only once. This sequence joins TRBV28 and TRBJ2-1; 10 positions agree with TRBD2. The CDR3 sequence is 19 residues long. Germline CDR1 and CDR2: MDHEN and SYDVKM. The V gene end was trimmed by 5 bases and the J gene end by 15 bases; junction bases not matched to a gene: 28. Here the CDR3 reads CASSAPRQGGSGRALLRFF. Here the CDR3 DNA reads TGTGCCAGCAGTGCGCCGCGGCAGGGTGGAAGCGGGAGGGCCCTCCTACGGTTCTTC.

The CDR3 spells CASTPSSRGTGELFF. In DNA form, the CDR3 reads TGTGCCAGCACCCCAAGCTCCCGCGGGACCGGGGAGCTGTTTTTT. The genes are TRBV6-5 and TRBJ2-2; possibly TRBD2 for D (5 bases). Germline V gene data show CDR1 as MNHEY and CDR2 as SVGAGI. The CDR3 totals 15 residues. The V and J ends lost 7 bases and 5 bases respectively, with 17 bases between them.

The chain combines TRBV11-2 with TRBJ1-3; D unresolved. The V gene's germline CDR1 is SGHAT and CDR2 FQNNGV. The CDR3 is 13 residues long. The V gene lost 1 base and the J gene lost 8 bases, with 9 bases spanning the gap. CDR3 nucleotides: TGTGCCAGCAGCTTAGCGAGGGTGGACACCATATATTTT. Residues: CASSLARVDTIYF.

The chain couples TRBV5-1 to TRBJ2-3, with 8 bases lining up with TRBD1. This CDR3 spans 15 amino acids. The germline gives CDR1 SGHRS, CDR2 YFSETQ. V shed 4 bases and J 1 base; nucleotides not matched to a gene: 5. In nucleotides, the CDR3 is TGCGCCAGCAGCCCAGGGGGCGCGGGCACAGATACGCAGTATTTT. The encoded protein is CASSPGGAGTDTQYF.

A single count supports this clone. The chain combines TRBV5-1 with TRBJ2-7; 11 bases line up with TRBD1. The CDR3 is 12 residues long. V shed 8 bases, J shed 5 bases, and the junction held 3 bases outside the gene matches. Germline lookup yields CDR1 SGHRS and CDR2 YFSETQ. The CDR3 coding sequence is TGCGCCAGGGAGGACAGGGGGCACGAGCAGTACTTC. This translates into CAREDRGHEQYF.

The chain links TRBV6-5 to TRBJ1-1; 9 nucleotides align to TRBD1. Unmatched junction bases numbered 3, after V lost 6 bases and J lost 4 bases. This CDR3 is built from 13 residues. CDR1 and CDR2 (germline): MNHEY, SVGAGI. As DNA, the CDR3 is TGTGCCAGCAGGGACAGGGGAGCCACTGAAGCTTTCTTT. This translates into CASRDRGATEAFF.

This chain uses TRBV7-2 with TRBJ2-7; possible D gene TRBD1, 6 bases. The CDR3 is 14 amino acids. Between the trimmed V and J ends, which lost 3 bases and 6 bases, there was a span of 15 bases. Per the germline V gene, CDR1 is SGHTA and CDR2 is FQGNSA. This chain's CDR3 is CASSLVTGTSEQYF. For the CDR3, the DNA is TGTGCCAGCAGCTTGGTAACAGGGACGTCCGAGCAGTACTTC.

V is TRBV11-2 and J is TRBJ2-1, with TRBD2 matching over 12 bases. The V and J ends lost 1 base and 8 bases, in that order; junction bases with no gene match: 12. Germline V CDR1 and CDR2: SGHAT, FQNNGV. This CDR3 is built from 18 residues. CDR3 DNA sequence: TGTGCCAGCAGCTTAGGGATCTTGACTAGCGGGAGCCGAGATGAGCAGTTCTTC. Translated, it gives CASSLGILTSGSRDEQFF.

The chain recombines TRBV5-1 with TRBJ2-5, with D tentatively TRBD2 (6 bases). The CDR3 length is 14 residues. Germline V CDR1 and CDR2: SGHRS, YFSETQ. The V gene lost 0 bases and the J gene lost 1 base, with 7 bases spanning the gap. CDR3 nucleotides: TGCGCCAGCAGCTTGGGCGGGGCCCAAGAGACCCAGTACTTC. Translated, it gives CASSLGGAQETQYF.

The chain joins TRBV7-3 to TRBJ1-6; 7 bases are shared with TRBD1. The germline gives CDR1 SGHTA, CDR2 FQGTGA. This CDR3 is 14 amino acids long. The V and J ends lost 5 bases and 10 bases, in that order; junction bases with no gene match: 8. DNA for the CDR3: TGTGCCAGCAGCCTAGGACAGGCTCGCTCACCCCTCCACTTT. As protein: CASSLGQARSPLHF.

The chain uses TRBV4-3 and TRBJ2-5, with 10 bases fitting TRBD2. V shed 1 base and J 1 base; nucleotides not matched to a gene: 6. This CDR3 has 17 amino acids. Germline-derived CDR1 and CDR2 are LGHNA and YSLEER. The CDR3 DNA sequence: TGCGCCAGCAGCCAAGGTCTTAGCGGGAGGCGCCAAGAGACCCAGTACTTC. Translation: CASSQGLSGRRQETQYF.